The source of this T cell receptor beta chain is a study of blood T cells in healthy people across ages. Next came a second PCR, run for about 7 to 12 cycles, which used a sample-barcoded 5' primer along with a J-beta primer mix. TCRdb called the 5' RACE reads again in MiXCR, with one record for every CDR3 protein. The sample yields 850,000 to 1,000,000 distinct CDR3 sequences, 45% to 50% seen once. The CDR3 length is 15 residues. The source material was blood. This chain links TRBV21-1 with TRBJ1-4. TRBV21-1 is flagged as a pseudogene. This clonotype originated in a man in his thirties or forties in good health. CDR3 DNA: TGTGCCAGCAGCTCTTACTCCGCAACTAATGAAAAACCGTTTTTT. Translation gives CASSSYSATNEKPFF.